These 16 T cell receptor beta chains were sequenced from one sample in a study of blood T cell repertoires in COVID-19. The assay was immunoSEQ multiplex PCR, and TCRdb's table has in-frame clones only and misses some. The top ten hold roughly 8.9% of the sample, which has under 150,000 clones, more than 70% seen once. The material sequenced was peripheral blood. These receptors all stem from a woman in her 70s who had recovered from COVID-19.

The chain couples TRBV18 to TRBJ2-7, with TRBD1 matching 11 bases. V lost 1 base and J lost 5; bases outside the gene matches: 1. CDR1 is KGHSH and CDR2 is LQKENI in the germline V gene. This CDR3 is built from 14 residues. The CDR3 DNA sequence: TGTGCCAGCTCACCACGGGACAGGGGGGACGAGCAGTACTTC. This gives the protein CASSPRDRGDEQYF.

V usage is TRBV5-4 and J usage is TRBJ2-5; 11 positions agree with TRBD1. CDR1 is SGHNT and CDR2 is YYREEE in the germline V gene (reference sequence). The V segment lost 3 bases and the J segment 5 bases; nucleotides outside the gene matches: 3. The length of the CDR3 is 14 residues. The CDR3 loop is CASSSRTGGETQYF. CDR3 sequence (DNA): TGTGCCAGCAGCTCTCGGACAGGGGGCGAGACCCAGTACTTC.

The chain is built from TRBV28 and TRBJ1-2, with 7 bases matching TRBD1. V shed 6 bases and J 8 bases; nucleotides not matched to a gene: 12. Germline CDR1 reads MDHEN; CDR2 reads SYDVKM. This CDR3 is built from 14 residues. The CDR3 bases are TGTGCCAGCAGCCTCTCAACAGGGGCAAGGGGCTACACCTTC. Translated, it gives CASSLSTGARGYTF.

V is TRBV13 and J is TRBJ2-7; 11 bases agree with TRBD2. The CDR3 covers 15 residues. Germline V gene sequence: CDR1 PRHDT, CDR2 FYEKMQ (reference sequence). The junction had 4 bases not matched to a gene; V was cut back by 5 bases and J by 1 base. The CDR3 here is CASSPLAGASYEQYF. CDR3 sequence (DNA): TGTGCCAGCAGCCCACTAGCGGGGGCTTCCTACGAGCAGTACTTC. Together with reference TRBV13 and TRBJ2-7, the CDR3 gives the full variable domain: AAGVIQSPRHLIKEKRETATLKCYPIPRHDTVYWYQQGPGQDPQFLISFYEKMQSDKGSIPDRFSAQQFSDYHSELNMSSLELGDSALYFCASSPLAGASYEQYFGPGTRLTVT.

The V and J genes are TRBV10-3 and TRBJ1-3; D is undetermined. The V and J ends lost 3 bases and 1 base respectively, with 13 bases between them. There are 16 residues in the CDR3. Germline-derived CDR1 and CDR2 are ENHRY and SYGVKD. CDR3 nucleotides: TGTGCCATCAGTGATTCCGTACGAGGGTCTGGAAACACCATATATTTT. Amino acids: CAISDSVRGSGNTIYF.

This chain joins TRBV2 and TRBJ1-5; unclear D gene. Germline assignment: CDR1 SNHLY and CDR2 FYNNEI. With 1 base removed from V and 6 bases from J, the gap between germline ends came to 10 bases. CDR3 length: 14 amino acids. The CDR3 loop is CASSEGAKSQPQHF. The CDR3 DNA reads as TGTGCCAGCAGTGAAGGGGCAAAGAGTCAGCCCCAGCATTTT.

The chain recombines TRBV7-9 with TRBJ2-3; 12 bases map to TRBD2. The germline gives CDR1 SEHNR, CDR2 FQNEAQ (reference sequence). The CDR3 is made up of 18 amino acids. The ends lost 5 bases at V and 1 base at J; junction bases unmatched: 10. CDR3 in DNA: TGTGCCAGCAGCCTACCGACTAGCGGGAGAGGGGGCACAGATACGCAGTATTTT. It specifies CASSLPTSGRGGTDTQYF. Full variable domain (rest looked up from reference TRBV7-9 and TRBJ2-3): DTGVSQNPRHKITKRGQNVTFRCDPISEHNRLYWYRQTLGQGPEFLTYFQNEAQLEKSRLLSDRFSAERPKGSFSTLEIQRTEQGDSAMYLCASSLPTSGRGGTDTQYFGPGTRLTVL.

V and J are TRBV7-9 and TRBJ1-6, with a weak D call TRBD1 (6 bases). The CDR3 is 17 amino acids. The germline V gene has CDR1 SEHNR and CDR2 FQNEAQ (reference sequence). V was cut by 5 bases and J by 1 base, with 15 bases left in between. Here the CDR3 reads CASSRGGARSYNSPLHF. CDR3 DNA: TGTGCCAGCAGCCGAGGGGGGGCGAGGTCCTATAATTCACCCCTCCACTTT.

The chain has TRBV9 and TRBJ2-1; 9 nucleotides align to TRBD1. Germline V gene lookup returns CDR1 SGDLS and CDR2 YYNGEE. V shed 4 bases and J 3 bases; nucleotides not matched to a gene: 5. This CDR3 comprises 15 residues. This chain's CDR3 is CASSRQGDSYNEQFF. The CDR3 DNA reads TGTGCCAGCAGCCGACAGGGGGATAGCTACAATGAGCAGTTCTTC. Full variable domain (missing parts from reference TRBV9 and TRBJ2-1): DSGVTQTPKHLITATGQRVTLRCSPRSGDLSVYWYQQSLDQGLQFLIQYYNGEERAKGNILERFSAQQFPDLHSELNLSSLELGDSALYFCASSRQGDSYNEQFFGPGTRLTVL.

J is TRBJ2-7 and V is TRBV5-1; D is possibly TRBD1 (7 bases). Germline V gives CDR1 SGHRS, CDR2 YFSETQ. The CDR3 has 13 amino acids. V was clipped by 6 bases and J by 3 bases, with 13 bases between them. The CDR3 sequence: CASTRQGGYEQYF. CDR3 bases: TGCGCCAGCACCAGGCAGGGGGGCTACGAGCAGTACTTC.

The CDR3 DNA follows: TGTGCCATCAGTGAAGGGGACACTGAAGCTTTCTTT. Protein sequence: CAISEGDTEAFF. The V and J genes are TRBV10-3 and TRBJ1-1; D may be TRBD1 (5 bases). Germline V gives CDR1 ENHRY, CDR2 SYGVKD. The CDR3 is 12 residues long. V shed 3 bases and J shed 3 bases, with 5 bases lying between them.

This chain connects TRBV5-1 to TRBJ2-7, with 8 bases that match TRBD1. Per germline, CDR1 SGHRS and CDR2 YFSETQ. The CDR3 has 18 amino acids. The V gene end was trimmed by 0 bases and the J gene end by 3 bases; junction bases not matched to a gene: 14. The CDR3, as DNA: TGCGCCAGCAGCTTGGGGCTCCGCCAGGGGGCTCTTTACTACGAGCAGTACTTC. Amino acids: CASSLGLRQGALYYEQYF.

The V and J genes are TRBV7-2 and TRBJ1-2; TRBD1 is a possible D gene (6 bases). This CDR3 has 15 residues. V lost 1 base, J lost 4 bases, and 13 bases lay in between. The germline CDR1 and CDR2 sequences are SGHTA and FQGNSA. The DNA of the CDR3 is TGTGCCAGCAGCTTAGTCCCCACAGGGTCCTATGGCTACACCTTC. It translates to CASSLVPTGSYGYTF.

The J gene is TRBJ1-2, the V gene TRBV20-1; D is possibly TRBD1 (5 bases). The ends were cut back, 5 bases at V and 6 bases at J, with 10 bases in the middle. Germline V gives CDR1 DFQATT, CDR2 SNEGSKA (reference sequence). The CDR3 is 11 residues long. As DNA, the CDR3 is TGCAGTGCTTCCGCAGGGAATGGCTACACCTTC. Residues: CSASAGNGYTF.

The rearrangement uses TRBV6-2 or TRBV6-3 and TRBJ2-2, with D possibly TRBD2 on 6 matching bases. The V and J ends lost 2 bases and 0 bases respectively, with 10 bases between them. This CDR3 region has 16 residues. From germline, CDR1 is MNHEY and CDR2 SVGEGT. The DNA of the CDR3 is TGTGCCAGCAGTTACGGGGGGATCCCGAACACCGGGGAGCTGTTTTTT. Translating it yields CASSYGGIPNTGELFF.

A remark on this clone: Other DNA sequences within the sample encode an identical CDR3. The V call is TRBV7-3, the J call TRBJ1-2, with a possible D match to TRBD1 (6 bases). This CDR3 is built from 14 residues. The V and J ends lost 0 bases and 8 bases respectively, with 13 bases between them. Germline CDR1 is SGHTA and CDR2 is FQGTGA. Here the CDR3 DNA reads TGTGCCAGCAGCTTAACATTACAGGGTGAAGGCTACACCTTC. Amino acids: CASSLTLQGEGYTF.